This TCR beta chain was sequenced during a study of neurological immune-mediated disorders. Study-wide results and limits: The most TCR clonal expansion was seen in HTLV-1-associated myelopathy, and the least was seen in multiple sclerosis, which fell below healthy controls.

Using its own MiXCR run on the 5' RACE reads, TCRdb lists one record per CDR3 protein. This table has tens of thousands of distinct CDR3 sequences, 6.2% appearing once. This clonotype was counted many times. Its antigen is not known. The receptor was derived from a man between 18 and 35 years old in good health. The material sequenced was CD8+ T cells from blood.

CDR3 in amino acids: CASSPMRDTHRGNTEAFF. In DNA, the CDR3 is TGTGCCAGCAGCCCCATGAGGGACACGCACCGTGGGAACACTGAAGCTTTCTTT. The rearrangement uses TRBV7-9 and TRBJ1-1, with D possibly TRBD1 on 6 matching bases. This CDR3 is 18 amino acids long. V was shortened by 5 bases and J by 1 base, with 23 bases between the two germline ends. Germline CDR1 is SEHNR and CDR2 is FQNEAQ (reference sequence).